Listed below are T cell receptor beta chains from one sample, sequenced in a study of beta chain features in type 1 diabetes. Here immunoSEQ multiplex PCR was the method, and the copy in TCRdb shows in-frame clones only, minus some. Of about 370,000 clones listed, around 10% are singletons. Sequencing was carried out using central memory CD4+ T cells from blood. The receptors derive from a man younger than 45 with type 1 diabetes. The conserved cysteine and the conserved F or W are not part of the CDR3 here. Fields, in order: CDR3 length, V gene, CDR3 protein.

cdr3_length: 9; v_call: TRBV20-1; cdr3_aa: SARAGTQQF
cdr3_length: 13; v_call: TRBV6-5; cdr3_aa: ASSWSGTGLYEQY
cdr3_length: 11; v_call: TRBV27; cdr3_aa: ASSPTRGGELF
cdr3_length: 13; v_call: TRBV28; cdr3_aa: ASSHGTAGNQPQH
cdr3_length: 13; v_call: TRBV28; cdr3_aa: ASRHARGTNEKLF
cdr3_length: 14; v_call: TRBV4-3; cdr3_aa: ASSRVGQGEGNEQF
cdr3_length: 13; v_call: TRBV5-6; cdr3_aa: ASSSRDAKSGTQY
cdr3_length: 13; v_call: TRBV18; cdr3_aa: ASSPINGRGNEQF
cdr3_length: 13; v_call: TRBV6-6; cdr3_aa: ARSCRTAFLYGYT
cdr3_length: 11; v_call: TRBV28; cdr3_aa: ASIKGTNYGYT
cdr3_length: 12; v_call: TRBV29-1; cdr3_aa: SVLPQGSAYEQY
cdr3_length: 11; v_call: TRBV7-3; cdr3_aa: ASSLSGLDTQY
cdr3_length: 12; v_call: TRBV28; cdr3_aa: ASRREGSSYGYT
cdr3_length: 12; v_call: TRBV9; cdr3_aa: ASSGNRGYNEQF
cdr3_length: 11; v_call: TRBV7-9; cdr3_aa: ASSRSTFYEQY
cdr3_length: 11; v_call: TRBV5-1; cdr3_aa: ASSHPGTSEQY
cdr3_length: 10; v_call: TRBV10-3; cdr3_aa: ATLAGRYEQY
cdr3_length: 13; v_call: TRBV28; cdr3_aa: ASSPPSAGFYEQY
cdr3_length: 13; v_call: TRBV5-1; cdr3_aa: ASSLGPGGGGEQY
cdr3_length: 11; v_call: TRBV7-7; cdr3_aa: ASSLGVGQPQH
cdr3_length: 11; v_call: TRBV5-1; cdr3_aa: ASSRTGSYEQY
cdr3_length: 9; v_call: TRBV5-1; cdr3_aa: ASSSTGQRY
cdr3_length: 12; v_call: TRBV4-3; cdr3_aa: ASSSLYRGSEAF
cdr3_length: 11; v_call: TRBV6-1; cdr3_aa: ASSESKGDAAV
cdr3_length: 12; v_call: TRBV6-1; cdr3_aa: ASSSETAYNEQF
cdr3_length: 13; v_call: TRBV7-9; cdr3_aa: ASSSIRDTPVEQY
cdr3_length: 11; v_call: TRBV10-3; cdr3_aa: AIRGTSINEQF
cdr3_length: 11; v_call: TRBV19; cdr3_aa: ASSPDSEYGYT
cdr3_length: 12; v_call: TRBV18; cdr3_aa: ASRARTEQETQY
cdr3_length: 13; v_call: TRBV25-1; cdr3_aa: ASTVPRTETYEQY
cdr3_length: 13; v_call: TRBV30; cdr3_aa: AWSSSGMGTYGYT
cdr3_length: 13; v_call: TRBV7-3; cdr3_aa: ASSLSGQGGETQY
cdr3_length: 11; v_call: TRBV7-9; cdr3_aa: ASSPGSNTEAF
cdr3_length: 14; v_call: TRBV9; cdr3_aa: ASSVSRGMKEETQY
cdr3_length: 11; v_call: TRBV7-2; cdr3_aa: ASSLGSQVAGL
cdr3_length: 13; v_call: TRBV7-2; cdr3_aa: ASSLGGGADTEAF
cdr3_length: 14; v_call: TRBV7-3; cdr3_aa: ASSPTGLENTGELF
cdr3_length: 11; v_call: TRBV27; cdr3_aa: ASSLSILDEQF
cdr3_length: 12; v_call: TRBV14; cdr3_aa: ASSRRRETDEQF
cdr3_length: 13; v_call: TRBV5-4; cdr3_aa: ASSLIVAGSGELF
cdr3_length: 11; v_call: TRBV6-1; cdr3_aa: AIREDRESGYT
cdr3_length: 13; v_call: TRBV27; cdr3_aa: ASSLSPAGTYEQY
cdr3_length: 9; v_call: TRBV11-2; cdr3_aa: ASSPVDEQF
cdr3_length: 16; v_call: TRBV5-1; cdr3_aa: ASTRGAGNTFGTDTQY
cdr3_length: 12; v_call: TRBV5-4; cdr3_aa: ASSDGQGSDTQY
cdr3_length: 13; v_call: TRBV10-3; cdr3_aa: AISALLAGAYEQY
cdr3_length: 14; v_call: TRBV2; cdr3_aa: ASSGDIDTNTGELF
cdr3_length: 13; v_call: TRBV29-1; cdr3_aa: SVEASTGSTGELF
cdr3_length: 13; v_call: TRBV6-6; cdr3_aa: ASTRTGAGNQPQH